Following are 9 T cell receptor beta chains from one sample sequenced in a study of human T cells and chemical hapten exposure. TCRdb ran MiXCR on the RACE reads and lists one entry per CDR3 protein. This sample has 80,000 to 100,000 distinct CDR3 sequences, with 9.3% found just once. The time point denotes: patch test 2, 6 weeks after DPC sensitization. Treatment meaning: therapeutic diphenylcyclopropenone sensitization with weekly scalp DPC. The input for sequencing was whole blood, taken in connection with sensitization to the hapten diphenylcyclopropenone (DPC). The source of these receptors is a woman in her thirties or forties with alopecia areata. Some clones in this sample may be carry-over from other donors' samples.

This clonotype was recorded a few times. The CDR3 coding sequence is TGTGCCAGCAGCCTGGCGGGACAGCACAATGAGCAGTTCTTC. The encoded protein is CASSLAGQHNEQFF. V gene TRBV7-3 combines with J gene TRBJ2-1, with D possibly TRBD1 on 7 matching bases. The V gene lost 5 bases and the J gene lost 5 bases, with 13 bases spanning the gap. The CDR3 is made up of 14 amino acids. Germline assignment: CDR1 SGHTA and CDR2 FQGTGA.

This clonotype was detected a few times. This sequence joins TRBV10-3 and TRBJ2-1; D gene uncertain. The length of the CDR3 is 11 residues. From germline, CDR1 is ENHRY and CDR2 SYGVKD. Trimming took off 4 bases at V and 8 bases at J, with 6 bases between the two ends. CDR3 nucleotides: TGTGCCATCAGTGTTAGGGATGAGCAGTTCTTC. This translates into CAISVRDEQFF.

The chain carries TRBV12-3 or TRBV12-4 and TRBJ2-1, with 9 bases that match TRBD1. J gave up 0 bases and V 5 bases, and 11 bases lay outside the gene matches. This CDR3 is 18 amino acids long. The CDR3 coding sequence is TGTGCCAGCAGTAACACACACAGGGGGCTAAGCTCCTACAATGAGCAGTTCTTC. This codes for CASSNTHRGLSSYNEQFF.

This rearrangement joins TRBV7-2 to TRBJ2-3; the D is unclear. The CDR3 totals 12 residues. Trimming stripped 4 bases from V and 4 bases from J, with 6 bases between. Germline V gives CDR1 SGHTA, CDR2 FQGNSA. The DNA for the CDR3 is TGTGCCAGCAGCTCCTGGCCAGATACGCAGTATTTT. Translation: CASSSWPDTQYF.

The V and J genes are TRBV28 and TRBJ2-5; 7 bases fit TRBD2. This CDR3 region has 14 residues. Trimming cost V 2 bases and J 4 bases; bases outside gene matches: 4. Germline V gene lookup returns CDR1 MDHEN and CDR2 SYDVKM. CDR3 nucleotide sequence: TGTGCCAGCAGTTTAGGGGGGGGAGGAGAGACCCAGTACTTC. As protein: CASSLGGGGETQYF.

This clonotype has ten or more counts. The chain couples TRBV2 to TRBJ2-7; no clear D. The ends were cut back, 2 bases at V and 6 bases at J, with 14 bases in the middle. Germline V gene sequence: CDR1 SNHLY, CDR2 FYNNEI. The CDR3 consists of 14 residues. The DNA of the CDR3 is TGTGCCAGCAGTGAAAGGGCTCTCCAGAGCGAGCAGTACTTC. Protein: CASSERALQSEQYF.

The chain combines TRBV3-1 with TRBJ1-2; TRBD1 is a possible D gene (6 bases). The V and J ends lost 3 bases and 0 bases respectively, with 11 bases between them. CDR1 and CDR2 (germline): LGHDT, YNNKEL (reference sequence). The length of the CDR3 is 15 residues. In DNA form, the CDR3 reads TGTGCCAGCAGCCATGGGGACACAGCTAACTATGGCTACACCTTC. This gives the protein CASSHGDTANYGYTF.

In this sample, this clonotype turned up a few times. The J gene is TRBJ2-3, the V gene TRBV7-8; 10 bases line up with TRBD2. The CDR3 length is 18 residues. The V gene's germline CDR1 is SGHVS and CDR2 FQNEAQ. V shed 5 bases and J 6 bases; nucleotides not matched to a gene: 17. CDR3 nucleotide sequence: TGTGCCAGCAGCCCAGACGGAAGGAGCGGGAGGGCCTGGGATACGCAGTATTTT. Residues: CASSPDGRSGRAWDTQYF.

This clonotype has more than one count but fewer than ten. Relative to the germline gene, one junction end is altered; a read error may explain this. The V and J genes are TRBV3-1 and TRBJ1-1, with D possibly being TRBD1 (6 bases). Germline CDR1 LGHDT, CDR2 YNNKEL (reference sequence). There are 15 residues in the CDR3. The CDR3 spells CASRLGLTGNPEAFF. For the CDR3, the DNA is TGTGCCAGCAGACTCGGACTTACAGGGAACCCTGAAGCTTTCTTT.